A single T cell receptor beta chain is shown here with its context. V shed 2 bases, J shed 5 bases, and the junction held 4 bases outside the gene matches. The germline V gene has CDR1 MNHEY and CDR2 SVGAGI. The CDR3 is 16 amino acids. This specimen comes from a study of T cell changes during pregnancy in multiple sclerosis. Using immunoSEQ multiplex PCR, the repertoire was profiled, and TCRdb retains in-frame clones only, with some absent. Seen here are roughly 46,000 clones, around 93% observed once, and the top ten hold less than 5%. This material consisted of CD8+ T cells from peripheral blood mononuclear cells, taken in the first trimester of pregnancy. The sequence was collected from a female donor with multiple sclerosis, enrolled in a pregnancy study. The chain couples TRBV6-5 to TRBJ2-1, with 12 bases matching TRBD2. The DNA for the CDR3 is TGTGCCAGCAGTTACGTGCGGACTAGCGGGGACAATGAGCAGTTCTTC. Amino acids: CASSYVRTSGDNEQFF.